What follows describes a single TCR beta chain. Its target is not known. Clones were sequenced by immunoSEQ multiplex PCR, and TCRdb holds only the in-frame ones, with some missing. The table has 25,000 to 30,000 clones, roughly four fifths seen once. The CDR3 has 16 residues. The junction had 10 bases not matched to a gene; V was cut back by 5 bases and J by 5 bases. In germline, CDR1 is SGHVS, CDR2 FQNEAQ. This record belongs to a study of PD-1 blockade in classical Hodgkin lymphoma. After autologous stem cell transplantation all patients relapsed, and prior brentuximab vedotin exposure differed between cohorts. Study-level points and caveats: Possible causes of repertoire differences, disease activity or prior therapy, remain undefined.

The TCR was taken from a human donor with classical Hodgkin lymphoma. The sequencing here drew on peripheral blood mononuclear cells (PBMCs), taken before the second cycle of nivolumab. The chain employs TRBV7-8 and TRBJ1-1, with 11 bases fitting TRBD1. DNA for the CDR3: TGTGCCAGCAGCCTTACCCGGGACAGGGGGTTTACTGAAGCTTTCTTT. Translation: CASSLTRDRGFTEAFF.